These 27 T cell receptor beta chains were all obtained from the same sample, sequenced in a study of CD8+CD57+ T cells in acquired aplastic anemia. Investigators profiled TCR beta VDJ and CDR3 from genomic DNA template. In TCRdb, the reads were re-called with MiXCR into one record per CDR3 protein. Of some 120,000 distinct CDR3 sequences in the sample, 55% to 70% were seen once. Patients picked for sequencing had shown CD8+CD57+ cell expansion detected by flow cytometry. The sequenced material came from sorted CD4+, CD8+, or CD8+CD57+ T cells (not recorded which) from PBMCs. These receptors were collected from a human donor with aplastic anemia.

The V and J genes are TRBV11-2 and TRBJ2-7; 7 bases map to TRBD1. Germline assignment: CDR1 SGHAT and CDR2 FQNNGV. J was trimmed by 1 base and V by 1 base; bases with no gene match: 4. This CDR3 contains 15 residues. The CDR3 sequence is CASSLVDRLSYEQYF. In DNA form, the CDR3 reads TGTGCCAGCAGCTTAGTGGACAGGTTATCCTACGAGCAGTACTTC.

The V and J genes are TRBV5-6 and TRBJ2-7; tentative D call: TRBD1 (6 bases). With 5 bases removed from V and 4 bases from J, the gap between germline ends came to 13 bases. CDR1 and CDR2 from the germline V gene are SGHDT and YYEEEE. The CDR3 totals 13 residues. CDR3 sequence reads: CASRTGQGYEQYF. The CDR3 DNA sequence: TGTGCCAGCAGAACGGGACAAGGATACGAGCAGTACTTC.

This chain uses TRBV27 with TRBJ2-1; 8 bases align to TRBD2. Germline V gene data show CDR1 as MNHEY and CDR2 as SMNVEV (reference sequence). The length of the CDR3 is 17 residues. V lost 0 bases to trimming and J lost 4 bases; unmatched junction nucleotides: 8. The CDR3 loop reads CASSLSRGDGPYNEQFF. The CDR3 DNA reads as TGTGCCAGCAGTTTATCGCGGGGGGACGGTCCTTACAATGAGCAGTTCTTC.

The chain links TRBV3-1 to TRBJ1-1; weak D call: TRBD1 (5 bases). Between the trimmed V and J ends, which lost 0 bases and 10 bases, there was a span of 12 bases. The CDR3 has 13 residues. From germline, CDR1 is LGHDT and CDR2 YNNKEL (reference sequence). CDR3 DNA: TGTGCCAGCAGCCAAGATCGAGGGGCGGGAGCTTTCTTT. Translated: CASSQDRGAGAFF.

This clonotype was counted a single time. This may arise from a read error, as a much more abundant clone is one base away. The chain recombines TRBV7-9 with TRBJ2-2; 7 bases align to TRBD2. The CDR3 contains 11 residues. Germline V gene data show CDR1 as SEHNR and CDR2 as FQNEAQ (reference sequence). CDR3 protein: CASGSTGGLFF. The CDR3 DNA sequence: TGTGCCAGCGGCTCGACGGGGGGGCTGTTTTTT.

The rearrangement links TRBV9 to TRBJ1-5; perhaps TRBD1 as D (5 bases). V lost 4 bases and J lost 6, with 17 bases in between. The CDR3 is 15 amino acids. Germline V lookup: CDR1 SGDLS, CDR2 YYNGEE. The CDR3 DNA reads TGTGCCAGCAGCCTTTCAGGGTCCGAGGGTCAGCCCCAGCATTTT. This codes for CASSLSGSEGQPQHF.

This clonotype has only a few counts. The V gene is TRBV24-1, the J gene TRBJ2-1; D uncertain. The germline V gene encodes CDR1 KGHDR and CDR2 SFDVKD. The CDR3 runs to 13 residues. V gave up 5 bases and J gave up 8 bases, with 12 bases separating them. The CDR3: CATSADGLDEQFF. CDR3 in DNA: TGTGCCACCAGTGCCGACGGTCTCGATGAGCAGTTCTTC.

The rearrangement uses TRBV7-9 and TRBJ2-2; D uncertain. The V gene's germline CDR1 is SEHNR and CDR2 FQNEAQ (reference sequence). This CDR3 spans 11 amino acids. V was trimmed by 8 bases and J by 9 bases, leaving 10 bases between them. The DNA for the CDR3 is TGTGCCAGCGGTACTAAGCGGGAGCTGTTTTTT. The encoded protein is CASGTKRELFF.

CDR3 coding DNA: TGTGCCAGCAAATCCGGGACAGGGGGGACCGGGGAGCTGTTTTTT. As protein: CASKSGTGGTGELFF. The J gene is TRBJ2-2, the V gene TRBV2, with 11 bases lining up with TRBD1. This CDR3 contains 15 residues. J was trimmed by 5 bases and V by 7 bases; bases with no gene match: 6. Germline V gives CDR1 SNHLY, CDR2 FYNNEI.

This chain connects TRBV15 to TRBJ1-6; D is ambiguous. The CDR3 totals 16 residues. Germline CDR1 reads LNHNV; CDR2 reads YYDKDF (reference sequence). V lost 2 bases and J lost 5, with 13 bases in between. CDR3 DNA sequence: TGTGCCACCAGCAGAAGTCGAACAGTAAATAATTCACCCCTCCACTTT. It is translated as CATSRSRTVNNSPLHF.

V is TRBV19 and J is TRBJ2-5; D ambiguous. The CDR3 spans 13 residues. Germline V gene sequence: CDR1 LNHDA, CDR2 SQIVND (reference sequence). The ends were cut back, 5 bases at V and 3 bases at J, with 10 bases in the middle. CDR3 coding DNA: TGTGCCAGTAGTGGCTGGTTTGAAGAGACCCAGTACTTC. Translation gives CASSGWFEETQYF.

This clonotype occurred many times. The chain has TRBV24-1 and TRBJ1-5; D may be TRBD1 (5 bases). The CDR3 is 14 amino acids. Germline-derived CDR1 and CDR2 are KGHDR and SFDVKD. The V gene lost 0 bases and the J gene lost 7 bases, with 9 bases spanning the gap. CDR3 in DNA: TGTGCCACCAGTGATTTGTCAGGGAGGCAGCCCCAGCATTTT. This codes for CATSDLSGRQPQHF.

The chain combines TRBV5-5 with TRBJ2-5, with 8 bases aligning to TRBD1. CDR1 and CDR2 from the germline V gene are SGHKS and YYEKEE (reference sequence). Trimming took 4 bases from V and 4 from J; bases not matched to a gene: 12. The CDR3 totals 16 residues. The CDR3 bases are TGTGCCAGCAGCGGGTTACAGGGGGTATCTGTAGAGACCCAGTACTTC. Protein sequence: CASSGLQGVSVETQYF. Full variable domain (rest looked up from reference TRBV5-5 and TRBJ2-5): DAGVTQSPTHLIKTRGQQVTLRCSPISGHKSVSWYQQVLGQGPQFIFQYYEKEERGRGNFPDRFSARQFPNYSSELNVNALLLGDSALYLCASSGLQGVSVETQYFGPGTRLLVL.

The CDR3 nucleotides read TGTGCCAGCTCGGGGGACTCTGGAAACACCATATATTTT. Translation: CASSGDSGNTIYF. The chain has TRBV27 and TRBJ1-3, with D possibly matching TRBD1 (5 bases). Germline values: CDR1 MNHEY, CDR2 SMNVEV (reference sequence). The CDR3 totals 13 residues. Trimming removed 8 bases at V and 0 bases at J, with 8 bases between.

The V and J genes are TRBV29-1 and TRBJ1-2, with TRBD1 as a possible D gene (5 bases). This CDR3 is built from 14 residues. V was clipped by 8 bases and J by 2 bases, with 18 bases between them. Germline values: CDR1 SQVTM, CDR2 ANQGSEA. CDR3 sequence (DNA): TGCAGCCAAGAAGTCGGGGGGACCAACTATGGCTACACCTTC. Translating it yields CSQEVGGTNYGYTF.

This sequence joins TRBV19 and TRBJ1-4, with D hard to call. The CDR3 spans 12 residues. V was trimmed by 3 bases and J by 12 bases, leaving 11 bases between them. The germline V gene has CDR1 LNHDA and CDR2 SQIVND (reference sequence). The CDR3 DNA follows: TGTGCCAGTAGTATTGGAGAGACTCAACTGTTTTTT. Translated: CASSIGETQLFF. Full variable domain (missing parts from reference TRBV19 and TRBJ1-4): DGGITQSPKYLFRKEGQNVTLSCEQNLNHDAMYWYRQDPGQGLRLIYYSQIVNDFQKGDIAEGYSVSREKKESFPLTVTSAQKNPTAFYLCASSIGETQLFFGSGTQLSVL.

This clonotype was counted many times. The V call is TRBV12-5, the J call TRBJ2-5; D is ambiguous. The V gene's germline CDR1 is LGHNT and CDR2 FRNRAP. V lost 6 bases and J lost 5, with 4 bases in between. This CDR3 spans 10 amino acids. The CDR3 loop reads CASGLETQYF. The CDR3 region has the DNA TGTGCTAGTGGGCTTGAGACCCAGTACTTC.

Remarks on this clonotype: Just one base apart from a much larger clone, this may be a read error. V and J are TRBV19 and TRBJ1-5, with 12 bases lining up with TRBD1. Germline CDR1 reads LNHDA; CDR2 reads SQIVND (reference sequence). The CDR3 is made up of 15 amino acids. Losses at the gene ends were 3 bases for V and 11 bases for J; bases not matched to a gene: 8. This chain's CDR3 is CASSILGTGGPTQHF. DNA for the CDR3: TGTGCCAGTAGTATCTTAGGGACAGGGGGCCCGACCCAGCATTTT.

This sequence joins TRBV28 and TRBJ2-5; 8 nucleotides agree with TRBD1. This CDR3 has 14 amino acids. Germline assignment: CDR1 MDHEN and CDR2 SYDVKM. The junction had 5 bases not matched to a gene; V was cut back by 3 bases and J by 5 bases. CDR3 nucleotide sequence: TGTGCCAGCAGTTTTCAGGGGGCTGGCGAGACCCAGTACTTC. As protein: CASSFQGAGETQYF.

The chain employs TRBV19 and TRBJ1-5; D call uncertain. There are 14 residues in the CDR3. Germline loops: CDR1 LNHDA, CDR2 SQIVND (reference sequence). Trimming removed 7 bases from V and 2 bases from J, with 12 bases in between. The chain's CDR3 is CASTVGNGNQPQHF. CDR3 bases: TGTGCCAGTACCGTCGGGAACGGCAATCAGCCCCAGCATTTT.

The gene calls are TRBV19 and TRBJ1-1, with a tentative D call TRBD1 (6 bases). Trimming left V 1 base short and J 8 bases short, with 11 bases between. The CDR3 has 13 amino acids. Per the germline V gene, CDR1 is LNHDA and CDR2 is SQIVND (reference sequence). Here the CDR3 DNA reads TGTGCCAGTAGTATAGCTACCGGGACAGAAGCTTTCTTT. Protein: CASSIATGTEAFF.

CDR3 nucleotide sequence: TGTGCCAGCAGTCTTCAGGAGTATGGAAACACCATATATTTT. It codes for CASSLQEYGNTIYF. V is TRBV6-1 and J is TRBJ1-3; no clear D gene. This CDR3 is built from 14 residues. Germline V gene data show CDR1 as MNHNS and CDR2 as SASEGT. The germline V and J ends were trimmed by 5 bases and 3 bases, with 11 bases remaining between them.

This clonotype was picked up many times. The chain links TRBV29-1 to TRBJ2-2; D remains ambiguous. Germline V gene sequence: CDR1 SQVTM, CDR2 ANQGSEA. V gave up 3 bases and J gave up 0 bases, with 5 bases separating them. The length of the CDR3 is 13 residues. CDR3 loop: CSVERPNTGELFF. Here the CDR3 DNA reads TGCAGCGTTGAGCGGCCGAACACCGGGGAGCTGTTTTTT.

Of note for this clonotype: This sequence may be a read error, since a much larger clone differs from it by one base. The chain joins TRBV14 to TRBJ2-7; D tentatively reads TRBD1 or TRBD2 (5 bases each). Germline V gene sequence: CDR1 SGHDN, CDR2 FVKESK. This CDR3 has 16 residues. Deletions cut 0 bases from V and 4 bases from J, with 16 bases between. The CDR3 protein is CASSQDEGPGSYEQYF. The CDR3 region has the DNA TGTGCCAGCAGCCAAGACGAGGGACCGGGGTCATACGAGCAGTACTTC.

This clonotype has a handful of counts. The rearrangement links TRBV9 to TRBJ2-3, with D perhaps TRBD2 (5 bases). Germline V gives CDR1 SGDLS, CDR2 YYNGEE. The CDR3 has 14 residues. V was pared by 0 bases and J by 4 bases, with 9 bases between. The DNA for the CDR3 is TGTGCCAGCAGCGTAGCGAGAGGGTCAGATACGCAGTATTTT. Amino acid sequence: CASSVARGSDTQYF.

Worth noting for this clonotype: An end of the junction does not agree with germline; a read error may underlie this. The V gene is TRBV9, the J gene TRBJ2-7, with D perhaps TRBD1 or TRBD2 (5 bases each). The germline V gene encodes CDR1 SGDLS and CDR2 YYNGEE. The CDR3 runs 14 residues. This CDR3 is CASSLSGMWDEQCF. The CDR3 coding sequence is TGTGCCAGCAGTCTGTCAGGGATGTGGGACGAGCAGTGCTTC.

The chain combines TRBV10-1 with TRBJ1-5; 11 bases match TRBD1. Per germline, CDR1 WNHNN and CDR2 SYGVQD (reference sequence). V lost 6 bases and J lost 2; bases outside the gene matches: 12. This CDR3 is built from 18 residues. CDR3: CASRGVGQGASGNQPQHF. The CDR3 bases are TGCGCCAGCAGGGGCGTCGGACAGGGGGCGTCGGGCAATCAGCCCCAGCATTTT.